These 28 T cell receptor beta chains came from one sample sequenced in a study of control samples from healthy donors and cancer patients. The data were produced by immunoSEQ multiplex PCR, yet TCRdb's version contains in-frame clones alone and is incomplete. The data hold 99,000 or so clones, with roughly 78% observed a single time. Specimen: blood. The receptors were gathered from a man aged 60 to 69 in good health.

The chain links TRBV2 to TRBJ2-1; D is possibly TRBD2 (7 bases). The CDR3 consists of 15 residues. Looked up from germline, CDR1 is SNHLY and CDR2 is FYNNEI. Deletions cut 4 bases from V and 4 bases from J, with 14 bases between. For the CDR3, the DNA is TGTGCCAGCAGTGGAACGGGGGGCAGGTACAATGAGCAGTTCTTC. This sequence encodes CASSGTGGRYNEQFF.

This chain links TRBV6-5 with TRBJ2-7, with D tentatively TRBD1 (5 bases). The ends were cut back, 0 bases at V and 5 bases at J, with 8 bases in the middle. The CDR3 length is 13 residues. Germline-derived CDR1 and CDR2 are MNHEY and SVGAGI. The CDR3 here is CASSYSPGHEQYF. The CDR3 DNA follows: TGTGCCAGCAGTTACTCTCCAGGGCACGAGCAGTACTTC.

The gene calls are TRBV19 and TRBJ1-4; no firm D call. The CDR3 runs 15 residues. V was trimmed by 5 bases and J by 4 bases, leaving 14 bases between them. CDR1 is LNHDA, CDR2 SQIVND, per germline (reference sequence). CDR3 in amino acids: CASSQLVLGNEKLFF. CDR3 nucleotides: TGTGCCAGTAGTCAACTGGTCTTAGGTAATGAAAAACTGTTTTTT.

CDR3 in DNA: TGTGCCAGCAGCTTAGCGGCCTCCGGGGGGAGAGCCCTCCACTTT. Translating it yields CASSLAASGGRALHF. The chain carries TRBV27 and TRBJ1-6; TRBD1 is a possible D gene (5 bases). V was pared by 6 bases and J by 14 bases, with 23 bases between. Per the germline V gene, CDR1 is MNHEY and CDR2 is SMNVEV (reference sequence). The CDR3 is made up of 15 amino acids.

The chain uses TRBV15 and TRBJ2-7; D unclear. Deletions cut 5 bases from V and 3 bases from J, with 17 bases between. Germline loops: CDR1 LNHNV, CDR2 YYDKDF (reference sequence). CDR3 length equals 15 residues. CDR3 protein: CATSPPGGGGYEQYF. DNA of the CDR3: TGTGCCACCAGCCCTCCCGGTGGTGGTGGCTACGAGCAGTACTTC. The variable domain in full, with the rest retrieved from reference TRBV15 and TRBJ2-7, is DAMVIQNPRYQVTQFGKPVTLSCSQTLNHNVMYWYQQKSSQAPKLLFHYYDKDFNNEADTPDNFQSRRPNTSFCFLDIRSPGLGDTAMYLCATSPPGGGGYEQYFGPGTRLTVT.

This clone was picked up a small number of times. V and J are TRBV4-2 and TRBJ1-4, with D perhaps TRBD1 (5 bases). CDR3 size: 15 residues. Trimming pared 4 bases from V and 3 bases from J, leaving 12 bases between. From germline, CDR1 is LGHNA and CDR2 YNFKEQ. The CDR3 here is CASSPGQDANEKLFF. CDR3 DNA: TGTGCCAGCAGCCCAGGGCAGGATGCTAATGAAAAACTGTTTTTT.

V is TRBV5-1 and J is TRBJ2-7; the match to TRBD1 covers 7 bases. This CDR3 spans 13 amino acids. V was clipped by 3 bases and J by 6 bases; unmatched bases: 6. From germline, CDR1 is SGHRS and CDR2 YFSETQ. CDR3 in amino acids: CASSWGTDTEQYF. CDR3 sequence (DNA): TGCGCCAGCAGCTGGGGGACAGATACCGAGCAGTACTTC.

The chain links TRBV19 to TRBJ2-7; perhaps TRBD1 as D (6 bases). Germline loops: CDR1 LNHDA, CDR2 SQIVND (reference sequence). CDR3 length: 13 residues. With 3 bases removed from V and 4 bases from J, the gap between germline ends came to 10 bases. The CDR3 here is CASSMRGTYEQYF. Here the CDR3 DNA reads TGTGCCAGTAGTATGAGGGGGACGTACGAGCAGTACTTC.

The chain employs TRBV10-2 and TRBJ2-7; D is uncertain. This CDR3 is 13 amino acids long. The V gene lost 5 bases and the J gene lost 3 bases, with 11 bases spanning the gap. Germline V gene sequence: CDR1 WSHSY, CDR2 SAAADI. The DNA of the CDR3 is TGCGCCAGCAGTTTGGGGTCCGGCTACGAGCAGTACTTC. Protein: CASSLGSGYEQYF.

The rearrangement joins TRBV4-1 to TRBJ1-2; 7 bases line up with TRBD1. The V segment lost 2 bases and the J segment 7 bases; nucleotides outside the gene matches: 10. Germline-derived CDR1 and CDR2 are MGHRA and YSYEKL. The CDR3 is 15 residues long. This CDR3 reads CASSQLNLQGSGYTF. The CDR3 bases are TGCGCCAGCAGCCAACTGAATTTACAGGGGTCTGGCTACACCTTC.

The rearrangement uses TRBV2 and TRBJ2-1; perhaps D is TRBD1 or TRBD2 (5 bases each). This CDR3 is 16 amino acids long. Germline V lookup: CDR1 SNHLY, CDR2 FYNNEI. The ends were cut back, 4 bases at V and 2 bases at J, with 15 bases in the middle. CDR3 in DNA: TGTGCCAGCAGTGGCCCCAGAGGGGAACCCTACAATGAGCAGTTCTTC. Amino acids: CASSGPRGEPYNEQFF. Full variable domain (outside the CDR3, taken from reference TRBV2 and TRBJ2-1): EPEVTQTPSHQVTQMGQEVILRCVPISNHLYFYWYRQILGQKVEFLVSFYNNEISEKSEIFDDQFSVERPDGSNFTLKIRSTKLEDSAMYFCASSGPRGEPYNEQFFGPGTRLTVL.

The chain links TRBV7-9 to TRBJ2-2, with a possible D match to TRBD2 (6 bases). CDR3 length equals 15 residues. The ends were cut back, 3 bases at V and 4 bases at J, with 12 bases in the middle. Germline V CDR1 and CDR2: SEHNR, FQNEAQ (reference sequence). The CDR3 sequence: CASSFTPTSTGELFF. CDR3 nucleotides: TGTGCCAGCAGCTTTACCCCGACTAGCACCGGGGAGCTGTTTTTT.

This clone was detected only a few times. The V call is TRBV19, the J call TRBJ1-5, with a weak D call TRBD1 (6 bases). This CDR3 is 17 amino acids long. V lost 7 bases and J lost 6, with 25 bases in between. CDR1 and CDR2 (germline): LNHDA, SQIVND (reference sequence). CDR3 protein: CASTNPPQGLAVQPQHF. The CDR3 bases are TGTGCCAGTACGAATCCACCCCAGGGGTTGGCGGTTCAGCCCCAGCATTTT.

The chain couples TRBV11-2 to TRBJ2-1, with D unclear. V shed 5 bases and J shed 8 bases, with 16 bases lying between them. Germline assignment: CDR1 SGHAT and CDR2 FQNNGV. This CDR3 comprises 14 residues. CDR3: CASSLVSNSYEQFF. The CDR3 DNA sequence: TGTGCCAGCAGCCTCGTTTCAAACTCCTATGAGCAGTTCTTC.

This clone was seen only a few times. The rearrangement links TRBV4-1 to TRBJ1-5, with TRBD1 identical over 9 bases. The germline V gene has CDR1 MGHRA and CDR2 YSYEKL. The CDR3 is 17 amino acids. Unmatched junction bases numbered 8, after V lost 1 base and J lost 4 bases. The CDR3 nucleotides are TGCGCCAGCAGCCAAGCCCATCCACAGGGGGCAAATCAGCCCCAGCATTTT. Amino acid sequence: CASSQAHPQGANQPQHF.

The chain carries TRBV10-3 and TRBJ2-1, with 14 bases aligning to TRBD2. The junction had 10 bases not matched to a gene; V was cut back by 4 bases and J by 8 bases. This CDR3 region has 17 residues. Germline CDR1 reads ENHRY; CDR2 reads SYGVKD. CDR3: CAISGTGTSGRFDEQFF. The CDR3, as DNA: TGTGCCATCAGTGGTACCGGGACTAGCGGGAGATTCGATGAGCAGTTCTTC.

The V and J genes are TRBV7-8 and TRBJ1-4; D is unclear. This CDR3 spans 17 amino acids. The germline gives CDR1 SGHVS, CDR2 FQNEAQ. V was trimmed by 4 bases and J by 7 bases, leaving 22 bases between them. The CDR3 sequence: CASSSKVLGSWGEKLFF. The CDR3 DNA sequence: TGTGCCAGCAGCTCTAAGGTGCTCGGCTCCTGGGGTGAAAAACTGTTTTTT.

This clone was counted once. The chain couples TRBV7-9 to TRBJ1-1, with D unclear. CDR1 is SEHNR, CDR2 FQNEAQ, per germline (reference sequence). CDR3 length: 14 amino acids. Trimming left V 3 bases short and J 1 base short, with 9 bases between. CDR3 in DNA: TGTGCCAGCAGCTTTTCCGGGTCGAACACTGAAGCTTTCTTT. Its translation is CASSFSGSNTEAFF.

This clone appeared once. The J gene is TRBJ2-1, the V gene TRBV6-5; TRBD2 aligns across 11 bases. Germline V CDR1 and CDR2: MNHEY, SVGAGI. V lost 6 bases, J lost 7 bases, and 5 bases stayed unmatched. This CDR3 spans 14 amino acids. CDR3 protein: CASRGSGGANEQFF. CDR3 nucleotide sequence: TGTGCCAGCAGAGGTAGCGGGGGGGCTAATGAGCAGTTCTTC.

This clone appeared a single time. The chain recombines TRBV9 with TRBJ2-7; 13 bases are a match to TRBD2. After removal of 4 bases from V and 2 bases from J, the junction contained 6 bases not matched to a gene. Germline values: CDR1 SGDLS, CDR2 YYNGEE. This CDR3 is 16 amino acids long. The CDR3 coding sequence is TGTGCCAGCAGCCACGGGACTAGCGGGGCAACCTACGAGCAGTACTTC. Protein product: CASSHGTSGATYEQYF.

The chain has TRBV19 and TRBJ2-7, with 11 bases lining up with TRBD2. Germline trimming cut 5 bases from V and 6 bases from J; bases unmatched to any gene: 9. Germline CDR1 is LNHDA and CDR2 is SQIVND (reference sequence). The CDR3 loop spans 15 amino acids. The CDR3 DNA reads as TGTGCCAGTAGTGAAGATAGCGGGGGGGCCGCCGAGCAGTACTTC. Amino acid sequence: CASSEDSGGAAEQYF.

This chain connects TRBV5-1 to TRBJ2-5, with 12 nucleotides matching TRBD2. This CDR3 spans 15 amino acids. With 4 bases clipped from V and 5 bases from J, the junction kept 6 bases outside the gene matches. Per germline, CDR1 SGHRS and CDR2 YFSETQ. CDR3 sequence reads: CASSKGLAGGETQYF. CDR3 coding DNA: TGCGCCAGCAGCAAGGGACTAGCGGGTGGCGAGACCCAGTACTTC.

This chain joins TRBV7-9 and TRBJ2-7, with 9 bases lining up with TRBD1. Germline trimming cut 4 bases from V and 2 bases from J; bases unmatched to any gene: 12. The V gene's germline CDR1 is SEHNR and CDR2 FQNEAQ (reference sequence). The CDR3 length is 17 residues. The CDR3 spells CASSSSGGQGPAYEQYF. The CDR3, as DNA: TGTGCCAGCAGCTCGAGTGGGGGACAGGGCCCTGCCTACGAGCAGTACTTC.

This rearrangement joins TRBV5-4 to TRBJ2-5; a possible D gene is TRBD2 (6 bases). The CDR3 spans 13 residues. Trimming pared 4 bases from V and 1 base from J, leaving 8 bases between. The germline V gene has CDR1 SGHNT and CDR2 YYREEE (reference sequence). The CDR3 here is CASSVAAQETQYF. In nucleotides, the CDR3 is TGTGCCAGCAGCGTAGCGGCCCAAGAGACCCAGTACTTC.

The chain employs TRBV30 and TRBJ2-3; D gene ambiguous. CDR1 and CDR2 (germline): GTSNPN, SVGIG (reference sequence). V lost 0 bases and J lost 1, with 8 bases in between. The CDR3 is 14 amino acids. The CDR3 region has the DNA TGTGCCTGGAGTGTAGTATCTGGCACAGATACGCAGTATTTT. It encodes CAWSVVSGTDTQYF.

The chain carries TRBV2 and TRBJ1-2, with D uncertain. V dropped 6 bases and J dropped 7 bases, with 6 bases sitting between them. CDR3 length: 10 residues. Germline-derived CDR1 and CDR2 are SNHLY and FYNNEI. CDR3 amino acids: CASSEGGYTF. The DNA for the CDR3 is TGTGCCAGCAGCGAGGGTGGCTACACCTTC.

The chain employs TRBV10-2 and TRBJ2-7; tentatively, D is TRBD1 or TRBD2 (5 bases each). Germline V gives CDR1 WSHSY, CDR2 SAAADI. Trimming removed 4 bases at V and 7 bases at J, with 17 bases between. The CDR3 totals 14 residues. CDR3 sequence reads: CASSGGRGASEQYF. The CDR3 DNA follows: TGCGCCAGCAGTGGAGGGAGAGGGGCTAGTGAGCAGTACTTC.

The V call is TRBV5-1, the J call TRBJ1-2; 10 nucleotides line up with TRBD1. The junction had 7 bases not matched to a gene; V was cut back by 0 bases and J by 8 bases. The CDR3 contains 15 residues. In germline, CDR1 is SGHRS, CDR2 YFSETQ. The DNA of the CDR3 is TGCGCCAGCAGCTTGGGGGGACAGGGGCTGGGCGGCTACACCTTC. Residues: CASSLGGQGLGGYTF.